The 30 T cell receptor beta chains below all came from one sample that was sequenced in a study of blood T cells in healthy people across ages. Sample-barcoded 5' priming and a J-beta primer mix drove a second PCR of 7 to 11 cycles. TCRdb reprocessed the 5' RACE reads with MiXCR, giving one entry per CDR3 protein. The data show about 970,000 distinct CDR3 sequences, roughly 51% seen once. The sequenced material came from blood. Source of these receptors: an older woman in good health.

The V and J genes are TRBV7-2 and TRBJ2-1, with 7 bases lining up with TRBD1. CDR3 length: 14 residues. The ends lost 5 bases at V and 4 bases at J; junction bases unmatched: 5. Germline loops: CDR1 SGHTA, CDR2 FQGNSA. CDR3 nucleotide sequence: TGTGCCAGCAGCATGGGACAGTCTTACAATGAGCAGTTCTTC. Translated: CASSMGQSYNEQFF.

The chain combines TRBV12-3 or TRBV12-4 with TRBJ1-2, with D uncertain. The CDR3 length is 15 residues. The germline V and J ends were trimmed by 3 bases and 3 bases, with 14 bases remaining between them. The CDR3 sequence: CASSFLGMVDYGYTF. CDR3 nucleotide sequence: TGTGCCAGCAGTTTTTTAGGAATGGTCGACTATGGCTACACCTTC.

The chain is built from TRBV6-5 and TRBJ2-7; 9 bases map to TRBD2. Germline loops: CDR1 MNHEY, CDR2 SVGAGI. The trim removed 5 bases at V and 0 bases at J, leaving 5 bases unmatched. The CDR3 is 15 residues long. The CDR3 reads CASSPISGSSYEQYF. Written as DNA, the CDR3 is TGTGCCAGCAGTCCGATTAGCGGGAGCTCCTACGAGCAGTACTTC.

The chain couples TRBV20-1 to TRBJ2-1; weak D call: TRBD1 (6 bases). The V end lost 0 bases, the J end lost 4 bases, and 16 bases lay between the germline ends. The germline V gene has CDR1 DFQATT and CDR2 SNEGSKA (reference sequence). The CDR3 covers 16 residues. The CDR3 reads CSARDSQGTYYNEQFF. The CDR3, as DNA: TGCAGTGCTAGAGATTCGCAGGGGACCTATTACAATGAGCAGTTCTTC.

Worth noting for this clonotype: A read error may explain this, as a much larger clone is one base away. The chain is built from TRBV11-2 and TRBJ1-2; possible D gene TRBD1, 6 bases. CDR3 length equals 15 residues. The V end was cut by 1 base, the J end by 8 bases, with 17 bases between. Germline V lookup: CDR1 SGHAT, CDR2 FQNNGV. The CDR3 DNA follows: TGTGCCAGCAGCTTAGCACTGGCTCCCCAGGGGGGCTACACCTTC. Protein: CASSLALAPQGGYTF.

The table lists this clonotype with many counts. The genes are TRBV12-3 or TRBV12-4 and TRBJ2-7; perhaps TRBD1 as D (6 bases). This CDR3 has 14 residues. V lost 6 bases to trimming and J lost 0 bases, with 12 bases between them. The CDR3 DNA follows: TGTGCCAGCAGCCCAGGACAGCCCTCCTACGAGCAGTACTTC. This gives the protein CASSPGQPSYEQYF.

The chain joins TRBV5-1 to TRBJ2-2; 8 bases fit TRBD2. The V gene's germline CDR1 is SGHRS and CDR2 YFSETQ. The CDR3 sequence is 15 residues long. V gave up 3 bases and J gave up 4 bases; unmatched junction bases: 5. CDR3 sequence: CASSWALAGTGELFF. Here the CDR3 DNA reads TGCGCCAGCAGCTGGGCCCTAGCGGGCACCGGGGAGCTGTTTTTT.

V usage is TRBV5-5 and J usage is TRBJ1-6; 7 nucleotides line up with TRBD1. With 4 bases clipped from V and 18 bases from J, the junction kept 10 bases outside the gene matches. Germline V CDR1 and CDR2: SGHKS, YYEKEE (reference sequence). This CDR3 is 12 amino acids long. The CDR3 sequence: CASSPGGGPGHF. The CDR3 DNA reads as TGTGCCAGCAGCCCTGGAGGGGGCCCCGGCCACTTT.

The table lists this clonotype with a few counts. The chain joins TRBV12-3 or TRBV12-4 to TRBJ2-7; 10 bases fit TRBD2. Trimming at V came to 7 bases and at J to 0 bases, leaving 6 bases not matched to a gene. This CDR3 is 15 amino acids long. CDR3 amino acids: CASTPGLASSYEQYF. The CDR3 bases are TGTGCCAGCACCCCGGGACTAGCGAGCTCCTACGAGCAGTACTTC.

The V gene is TRBV27, the J gene TRBJ2-4; D gene unclear. The CDR3 length is 14 residues. With 5 bases removed from V and 13 bases from J, the gap between germline ends came to 21 bases. The V gene's germline CDR1 is MNHEY and CDR2 SMNVEV (reference sequence). CDR3 loop: CASSPLGPGREQYF. The CDR3 nucleotides are TGTGCCAGCAGTCCCCTGGGTCCCGGGCGAGAGCAGTACTTC.

The rearrangement uses TRBV5-6 and TRBJ2-7; tentatively, D is TRBD1 (5 bases). The CDR3 contains 13 residues. Trimming removed 4 bases at V and 1 base at J, with 9 bases between. The V gene's germline CDR1 is SGHDT and CDR2 YYEEEE. This CDR3 reads CASSKTASYEQYF. Written as DNA, the CDR3 is TGTGCCAGCAGCAAGACAGCATCCTACGAGCAGTACTTC.

The CDR3 DNA sequence: TGTGCCAGCAGCTTTAACGGAGACAAGGGCACCGAAGCTTTCTTT. Translation gives CASSFNGDKGTEAFF. This rearrangement joins TRBV7-2 to TRBJ1-1; D is unclear. The CDR3 runs 15 residues. The germline CDR1 and CDR2 sequences are SGHTA and FQGNSA. V lost 3 bases and J 8 bases, leaving 19 bases between the germline ends. The full variable domain, completed using reference TRBV7-2 and TRBJ1-1, is GAGVSQSPSNKVTEKGKDVELRCDPISGHTALYWYRQSLGQGLEFLIYFQGNSAPDKSGLPSDRFSAERTGGSVSTLTIQRTQQEDSAVYLCASSFNGDKGTEAFFGQGTRLTVV.

V usage is TRBV5-5 and J usage is TRBJ2-1; D unclear. This CDR3 contains 16 residues. The germline gives CDR1 SGHKS, CDR2 YYEKEE (reference sequence). The germline V and J ends were trimmed by 4 bases and 0 bases, with 14 bases remaining between them. The CDR3 loop reads CASSQPPIGSYNEQFF. In DNA, the CDR3 is TGTGCCAGCAGCCAACCCCCCATCGGCTCCTACAATGAGCAGTTCTTC.

This rearrangement joins TRBV20-1 to TRBJ2-5, with 14 bases lining up with TRBD2. The J call is in doubt because the DNA end fits TRBJ2-4 better. The germline V gene encodes CDR1 DFQATT and CDR2 SNEGSKA (reference sequence). CDR3 length: 16 residues. Here the CDR3 DNA reads TGCAGTGCTAGGTGGCCCGGACTAGCGGGAGGAAACATTCAGTACTTC. This gives the protein CSARWPGLAGGNIQYF.

This clonotype has a count of ten or more. This chain uses TRBV27 with TRBJ2-4; a weak D match, TRBD2 (7 bases). Trimming took off 5 bases at V and 0 bases at J, with 14 bases between the two ends. Germline values: CDR1 MNHEY, CDR2 SMNVEV (reference sequence). This CDR3 comprises 16 residues. CDR3 nucleotides: TGTGCCAGCAGTCATAAGGGGGGGATAGCCAAAAACATTCAGTACTTC. Its translation: CASSHKGGIAKNIQYF.

The rearrangement links TRBV27 to TRBJ1-2; no definite D call. The CDR3 covers 13 residues. V lost 5 bases and J 2 bases, leaving 9 bases between the germline ends. Per germline, CDR1 MNHEY and CDR2 SMNVEV (reference sequence). As DNA, the CDR3 is TGTGCCAGCAGTGTTGCTCTAAACTATGGCTACACCTTC. Protein product: CASSVALNYGYTF.

V usage is TRBV20-1 and J usage is TRBJ1-6; possibly TRBD1 for D (6 bases). The CDR3 spans 13 residues. Between the trimmed V and J ends, which lost 2 bases and 8 bases, there was a span of 10 bases. The germline V gene encodes CDR1 DFQATT and CDR2 SNEGSKA (reference sequence). CDR3 region: CSARFPGDSPLHF. The CDR3 region has the DNA TGCAGTGCTAGATTCCCAGGGGATTCACCCCTCCACTTT.

The chain links TRBV3-1 to TRBJ2-3; a weak D match, TRBD2 (5 bases). Trimming pared 2 bases from V and 1 base from J, leaving 10 bases between. This CDR3 has 15 residues. Germline V gene lookup returns CDR1 LGHDT and CDR2 YNNKEL (reference sequence). DNA of the CDR3: TGTGCCAGCAGCCAACTAGGGCGGGGCACAGATACGCAGTATTTT. Its protein product is CASSQLGRGTDTQYF.

The V and J genes are TRBV4-1 and TRBJ1-5; TRBD1 might be the D (6 bases). CDR1 and CDR2 (germline): MGHRA, YSYEKL. The CDR3 has 18 amino acids. With 2 bases removed from V and 1 base from J, the gap between germline ends came to 18 bases. DNA for the CDR3: TGCGCCAGCAGCCAAAGACAGGAGAGGGGGTTGAGCAATCAGCCCCAGCATTTT. It is translated as CASSQRQERGLSNQPQHF.

The chain uses TRBV5-1 and TRBJ2-7; TRBD2 matches at 9 bases. V gave up 7 bases and J gave up 6 bases; unmatched junction bases: 14. The CDR3 length is 15 residues. CDR1 and CDR2 (germline): SGHRS, YFSETQ. The chain's CDR3 is CASRGLAGTASEQYF. CDR3 in DNA: TGCGCCAGCCGGGGGCTAGCGGGAACCGCTTCCGAGCAGTACTTC.

The rearrangement links TRBV7-2 to TRBJ2-7; TRBD2 might be the D (6 bases). The CDR3 length is 14 residues. The germline V gene has CDR1 SGHTA and CDR2 FQGNSA. Trimming cost V 5 bases and J 5 bases, with 16 bases left between them. The CDR3 is CASSVGPGEDEQYF. The CDR3 DNA sequence: TGTGCCAGCAGCGTAGGTCCGGGGGAGGACGAGCAGTACTTC. Full variable domain (outside the CDR3, taken from reference TRBV7-2 and TRBJ2-7): GAGVSQSPSNKVTEKGKDVELRCDPISGHTALYWYRQSLGQGLEFLIYFQGNSAPDKSGLPSDRFSAERTGGSVSTLTIQRTQQEDSAVYLCASSVGPGEDEQYFGPGTRLTVT.

The V call is TRBV10-1, the J call TRBJ2-7; no firm D call. The CDR3 sequence is 12 residues long. Trimming removed 3 bases from V and 2 bases from J, with 5 bases in between. Per the germline V gene, CDR1 is WNHNN and CDR2 is SYGVQD (reference sequence). This chain's CDR3 is CASSELAYEQYF. The DNA for the CDR3 is TGCGCCAGCAGTGAATTAGCCTACGAGCAGTACTTC.

With respect to this clonotype: Germline and junction disagree at one end, which may indicate a read error. J is TRBJ2-6 and V is TRBV20-1; 7 nucleotides align to TRBD1. Germline CDR1 DFQATT, CDR2 SNEGSKA (reference sequence). The CDR3 runs to 12 residues. The CDR3 sequence: CSSRPGGNVLTF. CDR3 DNA sequence: TGCAGTTCCCGGCCAGGGGGCAACGTCCTGACTTTC.

This clonotype occurred many times. V usage is TRBV7-9 and J usage is TRBJ1-5; D uncertain. The germline V and J ends were trimmed by 8 bases and 0 bases, with 8 bases remaining between them. There are 13 residues in the CDR3. Germline-derived CDR1 and CDR2 are SEHNR and FQNEAQ (reference sequence). The CDR3 loop reads CASGGDSNQPQHF. The CDR3 bases are TGTGCCAGCGGCGGTGATAGCAATCAGCCCCAGCATTTT.

The sample holds one count of this clonotype. The chain uses TRBV27 and TRBJ2-4; 7 bases line up with TRBD1. The J call is doubtful: the DNA matches TRBJ2-7 better. CDR1 and CDR2 (germline): MNHEY, SMNVEV (reference sequence). This CDR3 has 15 residues. In DNA form, the CDR3 reads TGTGCCAGCAGTCAGACCTTCGGGACAGCCTACGAGCAGTACTTC. Translation: CASSQTFGTAYEQYF.

This clonotype was detected many times. The chain recombines TRBV15 with TRBJ2-5; TRBD2 agrees at 10 bases. There are 16 residues in the CDR3. Trimming cost V 4 bases and J 11 bases; bases outside gene matches: 16. Germline CDR1 and CDR2: LNHNV and YYDKDF (reference sequence). CDR3 bases: TGTGCCACCAGCATGGGACTAGCGAAGGCATTCAATGAGCAGTACTTC. Amino acid sequence: CATSMGLAKAFNEQYF. Together with reference TRBV15 and TRBJ2-5, the CDR3 gives the full variable domain: DAMVIQNPRYQVTQFGKPVTLSCSQTLNHNVMYWYQQKSSQAPKLLFHYYDKDFNNEADTPDNFQSRRPNTSFCFLDIRSPGLGDTAMYLCATSMGLAKAFNEQYFGPGTRLLVL.

This chain connects TRBV7-2 to TRBJ2-7, with TRBD1 as a possible D gene (5 bases). V dropped 1 base and J dropped 6 bases, with 13 bases sitting between them. The germline CDR1 and CDR2 sequences are SGHTA and FQGNSA. This CDR3 comprises 14 residues. The CDR3 coding sequence is TGTGCCAGCAGCTTAGTCGATCAGGGCGGCGAGCAGTACTTC. Translating gives CASSLVDQGGEQYF.

The V call is TRBV27, the J call TRBJ1-1; TRBD1 matches 10 bases. V lost 6 bases to trimming and J lost 5 bases; unmatched junction nucleotides: 6. Germline assignment: CDR1 MNHEY and CDR2 SMNVEV (reference sequence). The CDR3 is made up of 14 amino acids. CDR3 bases: TGTGCCAGCAGGGCGGGGACAGGGGTAACTGAAGCTTTCTTT. Translated, it gives CASRAGTGVTEAFF.

The genes are TRBV6-5 and TRBJ2-3; D not resolved. The CDR3 spans 14 residues. The V gene lost 4 bases and the J gene lost 5 bases, with 13 bases spanning the gap. CDR1 MNHEY and CDR2 SVGAGI come from the germline V gene. The CDR3 sequence: CASSLDGTGDTQYF. CDR3 DNA sequence: TGTGCCAGCAGTTTGGACGGTACTGGAGATACGCAGTATTTT.

The sample holds a few counts of this clonotype. This sequence joins TRBV5-1 and TRBJ2-5; D remains unclear. Per the germline V gene, CDR1 is SGHRS and CDR2 is YFSETQ. The V and J ends lost 0 bases and 7 bases respectively, with 10 bases between them. The CDR3 length is 13 residues. The chain's CDR3 is CASSLDFVGTQYF. As DNA, the CDR3 is TGCGCCAGCAGCTTGGATTTTGTTGGGACCCAGTACTTC.